This T cell receptor (beta chain) was found in a study of T cell responses to AZD1222 COVID-19 vaccine. This clone came up a few times. Trimming removed 1 base from V and 1 base from J; junction bases left unmatched: 5. This CDR3 has 17 amino acids. The germline V gene encodes CDR1 SGHTA and CDR2 FQGTGA. Profiled with immunoSEQ multiplex PCR; TCRdb holds only in-frame clones, not every one. The sample lists 100,000 to 150,000 clones, about 88% occurring once. Sequencing used peripheral blood, obtained on day 0 of AZD1222 vaccination. The receptor was isolated from an adult in good health. The chain uses TRBV7-3 and TRBJ1-1; 11 bases line up with TRBD1. The CDR3 is CASSLRGTGGWNTEAFF. The CDR3 DNA reads as TGTGCCAGCAGCTTAAGGGGGACAGGGGGTTGGAACACTGAAGCTTTCTTT. Using reference TRBV7-3 and TRBJ1-1 for the parts outside the CDR3, the full variable domain is GAGVSQTPSNKVTEKGKYVELRCDPISGHTALYWYRQSLGQGPEFLIYFQGTGAADDSGLPNDRFFAVRPEGSVSTLKIQRTERGDSAVYLCASSLRGTGGWNTEAFFGQGTRLTVV.